Sequencing of this T cell receptor (beta chain) was carried out in a study of blood T cell repertoires in COVID-19. Study-wide context: T cells, B-cell-depleted T cells, or PBMCs supplied cDNA or gDNA.

Germline-derived CDR1 and CDR2 are MNHEY and SMNVEV (reference sequence). The CDR3 sequence is 16 residues long. V shed 5 bases and J 2 bases; nucleotides not matched to a gene: 10. Sequencing used immunoSEQ multiplex PCR; TCRdb keeps in-frame clones, though not all of them. The sample contains around 210,000 clones, roughly 82% of which appear only once. The V and J genes are TRBV27 and TRBJ2-3; TRBD2 matches at 7 bases. The sample was peripheral blood. The sequence came from a human donor in a cohort sampled during active COVID-19. CDR3 sequence (DNA): TGTGCCAGCAGTCCCCCCAAAGCGGGAAACACAGATACGCAGTATTTT. As protein: CASSPPKAGNTDTQYF.